The T cell receptor (beta chain) under discussion was sequenced for a study of OX40 agonist ivuxolimab in advanced cancers. Germline assignment: CDR1 SNHLY and CDR2 FYNNEI. The CDR3 extends over 14 amino acids. V dropped 5 bases and J dropped 3; count of bases not matched to a gene: 6. The method was immunoSEQ multiplex PCR; TCRdb's version includes in-frame clones alone and lacks a portion of them. The data contain about 70,000 clones, approximately 89% of them singletons. This clonotype was obtained from an adult with an advanced solid tumor such as melanoma, head and neck, liver or kidney cancer. The material sequenced was CD4+ or CD8+ T cells sorted from blood, taken in a trial of the OX40 agonist ivuxolimab. This chain uses TRBV2 with TRBJ1-2; 7 nucleotides agree with TRBD1. The CDR3 region has the DNA TGTGCCAGCAGTTTGACAGGGTTAGACTATGGCTACACCTTC. Protein: CASSLTGLDYGYTF.